This T cell receptor beta chain was profiled in a study of response to subunit inactivated influenza vaccine. Study-wide points: New T cells are recruited in small numbers by each seasonal influenza vaccination, according to the authors' suggestion.

In this sample, this clonotype turned up many times. What it binds is not known. One entry per CDR3 protein results from TCRdb running MiXCR on the RT-PCR reads. The sample carries 500,000 to 600,000 distinct CDR3 sequences, approximately 10% recorded once. A further study also used this sample, focusing on T cells expressing NK-cell markers. That work contributes: A 5'RACE template switching approach incorporating UMIs was used to make TCR beta cDNA. Restriction of the sorted population to alpha-beta TCR T cells was achieved in several experiments with an anti-gamma-delta TCR antibody. Roughly six donors showed dominant NKG2C+ clonotypes comprising about 1.0-7.5% of their CD8+ T cells. Where four donors were concerned, these clonotypes also led the CD3+CD56-NKG2C+ fraction.

This sequence was found in a man in his forties or fifties who received an inactivated influenza vaccine. The sample was PBMCs from blood, taken on the day of vaccination.

The CDR3 DNA is TGCGCCAGCAGCTTGGCTGGACAGGGCGATCAGCCCCAGCATTTT. Translation gives CASSLAGQGDQPQHF. The rearrangement uses TRBV5-1 and TRBJ1-5; 8 nucleotides line up with TRBD1. The CDR3 is made up of 15 amino acids. CDR1 SGHRS and CDR2 YFSETQ come from the germline V gene. Trimming at V came to 0 bases and at J to 5 bases, leaving 4 bases not matched to a gene.